This T cell receptor beta chain was obtained from a study of blood T cells in healthy people across ages. General study findings and limits: Higher naive T cell percentage went strongly together with higher TCR beta diversity.

This clonotype was seen more than once but under ten times. Its antigen is still unknown. Sample-barcoded 5' priming and a J-beta primer mix drove a second PCR of roughly 6 to 12 cycles. TCRdb re-derived calls from the 5' RACE reads in MiXCR, one entry per CDR3 protein. In the table there are some 1.5 million distinct CDR3 sequences, roughly 30% of which are singletons. Peripheral blood samples of around 9.3 milliliters were drawn from each donor. The sample taken for sequencing was blood. This sequence was found in a woman between 25 and 40 years old in good health.

Here the CDR3 DNA reads TGTGCCAGCACCCCGGACAGGACCAGCACAGATACGCAGTATTTT. Translation: CASTPDRTSTDTQYF. V and J are TRBV19 and TRBJ2-3; 7 nucleotides match TRBD1. CDR3 size: 15 residues. Germline loops: CDR1 LNHDA, CDR2 SQIVND (reference sequence). The V gene end was trimmed by 9 bases and the J gene end by 0 bases; junction bases not matched to a gene: 9.